Each of the 22 T cell receptor beta chains below was sequenced from the same sample in a study of control samples from healthy donors and cancer patients. TCRdb keeps only in-frame clones here, not all; method: immunoSEQ multiplex PCR. This sample carries 21,000 or so clones, around 85% of them seen once, and the ten largest clones take about 38%. Material: PBMCs. The receptors originated from a man aged 60 to 69 with head and neck cancer.

This rearrangement joins TRBV18 to TRBJ2-4; D is unclear. CDR1 is KGHSH, CDR2 LQKENI, per germline. The CDR3 is 14 residues long. Trimming pared 6 bases from V and 3 bases from J, leaving 12 bases between. The CDR3 spells CASSPPVGKNIQYF. DNA for the CDR3: TGTGCCAGCTCCCCGCCCGTAGGCAAAAACATTCAGTACTTC.

The chain uses TRBV7-3 and TRBJ2-5; 11 bases are shared with TRBD1. The trim removed 5 bases at V and 2 bases at J, leaving 1 base unmatched. CDR1 is SGHTA and CDR2 is FQGTGA in the germline V gene. This CDR3 is 14 amino acids long. The CDR3 is CASSRDRGQETQYF. The CDR3 bases are TGTGCCAGCAGCCGGGACAGGGGGCAAGAGACCCAGTACTTC.

V usage is TRBV5-1 and J usage is TRBJ1-1; perhaps TRBD1 as D (5 bases). Looked up from germline, CDR1 is SGHRS and CDR2 is YFSETQ. This CDR3 comprises 15 residues. With 0 bases removed from V and 4 bases from J, the gap between germline ends came to 13 bases. As DNA, the CDR3 is TGCGCCAGCAGCTTGGCCGGGGGAAGGGGCACTGAAGCTTTCTTT. It yields the protein CASSLAGGRGTEAFF.

The J gene is TRBJ2-2, the V gene TRBV13; TRBD2 might be the D (6 bases). V was cut by 8 bases and J by 6 bases, with 16 bases left in between. The germline gives CDR1 PRHDT, CDR2 FYEKMQ (reference sequence). The length of the CDR3 is 14 residues. The CDR3 loop is CASLEGGGPGELFF. As DNA, the CDR3 is TGTGCCAGCTTAGAGGGAGGAGGTCCCGGGGAGCTGTTTTTT.

This clone was seen just once. The V gene is TRBV27, the J gene TRBJ2-1; TRBD1 or TRBD2 may be the D gene (6 bases each). Trimming left V 1 base short and J 0 bases short, with 10 bases between. The CDR3 contains 16 residues. Germline V gene sequence: CDR1 MNHEY, CDR2 SMNVEV (reference sequence). CDR3 DNA sequence: TGTGCCAGCAGTTTATGGGGGGCTAGCTCCTACAATGAGCAGTTCTTC. Encoded protein: CASSLWGASSYNEQFF.

This chain connects TRBV9 to TRBJ2-1; D is ambiguous. The CDR3 extends over 14 amino acids. V lost 2 bases, J lost 6 bases, and 12 bases lay in between. CDR1 and CDR2 from the germline V gene are SGDLS and YYNGEE. The CDR3 coding sequence is TGTGCCAGCAGCGTTTTCCTAGTCGGCAATGAGCAGTTCTTC. Protein: CASSVFLVGNEQFF. The whole variable domain, remainder taken from reference TRBV9 and TRBJ2-1, is DSGVTQTPKHLITATGQRVTLRCSPRSGDLSVYWYQQSLDQGLQFLIQYYNGEERAKGNILERFSAQQFPDLHSELNLSSLELGDSALYFCASSVFLVGNEQFFGPGTRLTVL.

This sequence joins TRBV13 and TRBJ2-2; 10 nucleotides align to TRBD1. The CDR3 extends over 17 amino acids. Germline loops: CDR1 PRHDT, CDR2 FYEKMQ (reference sequence). V lost 7 bases, J lost 3 bases, and 11 bases stayed unmatched. DNA for the CDR3: TGTGCCAGCACCCTTATGGGGGGACAGGGGTACACCGGGGAGCTGTTTTTT. Translating it yields CASTLMGGQGYTGELFF.

The rearrangement uses TRBV30 and TRBJ2-3, with D maybe TRBD2 (5 bases). The CDR3 extends over 18 amino acids. Per the germline V gene, CDR1 is GTSNPN and CDR2 is SVGIG (reference sequence). V was trimmed by 1 base and J by 2 bases, leaving 22 bases between them. In DNA, the CDR3 is TGTGCCTGGAGTGGCCCCTCCCTTATAGCGCCCCTCACAGATACGCAGTATTTT. It translates to CAWSGPSLIAPLTDTQYF.

This chain uses TRBV7-9 with TRBJ1-3, with TRBD1 as a possible D gene (5 bases). CDR1 SEHNR and CDR2 FQNEAQ come from the germline V gene (reference sequence). The V and J ends lost 5 bases and 0 bases respectively, with 8 bases between them. The CDR3 length is 14 residues. The CDR3 reads CASSLDSSGNTIYF. The CDR3 DNA follows: TGTGCCAGCAGCCTCGACAGCTCTGGAAACACCATATATTTT.

V gene TRBV6-1 combines with J gene TRBJ2-1; 14 bases are shared with TRBD2. Germline assignment: CDR1 MNHNS and CDR2 SASEGT. V lost 2 bases, J lost 9 bases, and 6 bases stayed unmatched. There are 16 residues in the CDR3. The CDR3: CASSERLAGGPSEQFF. The CDR3 DNA reads as TGTGCCAGCAGTGAAAGACTAGCGGGAGGGCCGAGTGAGCAGTTCTTC.

The chain recombines TRBV28 with TRBJ1-1; 7 bases match TRBD1. V was pared by 6 bases and J by 4 bases, with 8 bases of the junction left unmatched. This CDR3 has 14 amino acids. The germline CDR1 and CDR2 sequences are MDHEN and SYDVKM. The DNA for the CDR3 is TGTGCCAGCAGCCCCCAGGGGGTTGGCACTGAAGCTTTCTTT. Amino acid sequence: CASSPQGVGTEAFF.

This chain connects TRBV5-5 to TRBJ1-1, with 8 bases that match TRBD1. CDR1 SGHKS and CDR2 YYEKEE come from the germline V gene (reference sequence). After removal of 2 bases from V and 5 bases from J, the junction contained 8 bases not matched to a gene. This CDR3 has 15 residues. The CDR3 protein is CASSLVRQGRTEAFF. The CDR3 DNA sequence: TGTGCCAGCAGCTTAGTGAGACAGGGGCGTACTGAAGCTTTCTTT.

The genes are TRBV7-9 and TRBJ1-1, with a weak D call TRBD1 (5 bases). CDR3 size: 14 residues. From germline, CDR1 is SEHNR and CDR2 FQNEAQ (reference sequence). Trimming pared 2 bases from V and 4 bases from J, leaving 11 bases between. CDR3: CASSLTGTGTEAFF. The CDR3, as DNA: TGTGCCAGCAGCTTAACAGGCACTGGCACTGAAGCTTTCTTT.

V is TRBV5-6 and J is TRBJ2-7; D tentatively fits TRBD1 or TRBD2 (5 bases each). The germline V gene has CDR1 SGHDT and CDR2 YYEEEE. Deletions cut 0 bases from V and 6 bases from J, with 19 bases between. The CDR3 consists of 16 residues. This chain's CDR3 is CASSLAGQIREFEQYF. The CDR3 coding sequence is TGTGCCAGCAGCTTGGCAGGGCAGATCAGGGAGTTCGAGCAGTACTTC.

This chain links TRBV2 with TRBJ2-5; tentative D call: TRBD1 (6 bases). With 10 bases removed from V and 3 bases from J, the gap between germline ends came to 18 bases. The germline gives CDR1 SNHLY, CDR2 FYNNEI. CDR3 length equals 14 residues. Here the CDR3 DNA reads TGTGCCACCGAGCTGGGACACGGGGAAGAGACCCAGTACTTC. It specifies CATELGHGEETQYF.

This clone was counted a few times. J is TRBJ2-1 and V is TRBV7-9; D may match TRBD1 or TRBD2 (5 bases each). The V end was cut by 4 bases, the J end by 9 bases, with 10 bases between. CDR1 and CDR2 (germline): SEHNR, FQNEAQ (reference sequence). This CDR3 has 12 amino acids. The CDR3 DNA reads TGTGCCAGCAGCTATCGGGGCGGTGAGCAGTTCTTC. It translates to CASSYRGGEQFF. Looking up the rest from reference TRBV7-9 and TRBJ2-1 gives the full variable domain: DTGVSQNPRHKITKRGQNVTFRCDPISEHNRLYWYRQTLGQGPEFLTYFQNEAQLEKSRLLSDRFSAERPKGSFSTLEIQRTEQGDSAMYLCASSYRGGEQFFGPGTRLTVL.

J is TRBJ1-2 and V is TRBV5-5, with D possibly matching TRBD1 (5 bases). The length of the CDR3 is 13 residues. The germline V and J ends were trimmed by 5 bases and 4 bases, with 12 bases remaining between them. Germline CDR1 and CDR2: SGHKS and YYEKEE (reference sequence). The CDR3 bases are TGTGCCAGCAGGATGGGGGAGGCCTATGGCTACACCTTC. Its translation is CASRMGEAYGYTF.

This clone was counted a single time. The V gene is TRBV27, the J gene TRBJ2-5; possibly TRBD1 for D (6 bases). The V gene lost 5 bases and the J gene lost 1 base, with 17 bases spanning the gap. The CDR3 is 16 amino acids. Germline CDR1 MNHEY, CDR2 SMNVEV (reference sequence). CDR3 sequence (DNA): TGTGCCAGCAGTCCAGACCCGACAGGTACCCAAGAGACCCAGTACTTC. This gives the protein CASSPDPTGTQETQYF.

The chain has TRBV6-5 and TRBJ2-7; 13 bases align to TRBD2. J lost 4 bases, V lost 7 bases, and 4 bases had no gene match. Per germline, CDR1 MNHEY and CDR2 SVGAGI. The CDR3 has 14 amino acids. CDR3 loop: CASMRLAGGYEQYF. CDR3 DNA: TGTGCCAGCATGCGACTAGCGGGAGGTTACGAGCAGTACTTC.

This sequence joins TRBV5-1 and TRBJ1-1; the D gene is possibly TRBD1 (6 bases). Germline loops: CDR1 SGHRS, CDR2 YFSETQ. Trimming left V 0 bases short and J 1 base short, with 7 bases between. The CDR3 spans 14 residues. Here the CDR3 reads CASSLEGQNTEAFF. The DNA for the CDR3 is TGCGCCAGCAGCTTGGAGGGACAGAACACTGAAGCTTTCTTT.

V and J are TRBV19 and TRBJ1-6; D ambiguous. Germline V gives CDR1 LNHDA, CDR2 SQIVND (reference sequence). The CDR3 consists of 14 residues. V was trimmed by 5 bases and J by 0 bases, leaving 5 bases between them. CDR3 amino acids: CASSPSSYNSPLHF. In DNA form, the CDR3 reads TGTGCCAGTAGTCCGAGCTCCTATAATTCACCCCTCCACTTT.

The chain has TRBV5-4 and TRBJ2-2, with D perhaps TRBD2 (6 bases). CDR1 and CDR2 from the germline V gene are SGHNT and YYREEE (reference sequence). Deletions cut 6 bases from V and 5 bases from J, with 23 bases between. This CDR3 region has 17 residues. CDR3 bases: TGTGCCAGCACCGATTACGAGGCCCGGGGGAGAACCGGGGAGCTGTTTTTT. It translates to CASTDYEARGRTGELFF.